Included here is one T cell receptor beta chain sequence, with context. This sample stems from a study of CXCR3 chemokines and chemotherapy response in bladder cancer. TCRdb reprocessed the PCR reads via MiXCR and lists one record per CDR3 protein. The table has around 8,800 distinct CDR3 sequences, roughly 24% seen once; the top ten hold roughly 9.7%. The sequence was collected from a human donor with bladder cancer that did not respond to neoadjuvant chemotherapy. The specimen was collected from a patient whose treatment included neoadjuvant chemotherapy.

In DNA, the CDR3 is TGTGCCAGCAGTTCCTTACAGGGGACTACCGAGCAGTACTTC. Translated, it gives CASSSLQGTTEQYF. This chain joins TRBV6-2 or TRBV6-3 and TRBJ2-7; perhaps D is TRBD1 or TRBD2 (7 bases each). This CDR3 is built from 14 residues. CDR1 is MNHEY and CDR2 is SVGEGT in the germline V gene. The V end lost 4 bases, the J end lost 6 bases, and 16 bases lay between the germline ends.